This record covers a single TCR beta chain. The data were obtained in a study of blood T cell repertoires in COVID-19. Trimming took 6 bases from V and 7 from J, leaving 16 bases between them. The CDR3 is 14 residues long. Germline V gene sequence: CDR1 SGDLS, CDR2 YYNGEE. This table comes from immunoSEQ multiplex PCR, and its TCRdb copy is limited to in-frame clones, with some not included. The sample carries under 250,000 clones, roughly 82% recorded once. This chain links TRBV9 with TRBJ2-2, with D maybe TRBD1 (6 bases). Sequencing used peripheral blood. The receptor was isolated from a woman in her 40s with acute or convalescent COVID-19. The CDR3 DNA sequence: TGTGCCAGCACCATTCACAGGGACGGCGGGGAGCTGTTTTTT. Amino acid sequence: CASTIHRDGGELFF.